Reported below is one TCR beta chain. Its antigen remains unknown. In germline, CDR1 is MGHRA, CDR2 YSYEKL. Trimming removed 4 bases from V and 5 bases from J; junction bases left unmatched: 7. CDR3 length: 15 residues. These data are taken from a study of vaccination and CD4 T cells after COVID-19. The Oncomine TCR Beta short-read assay sequenced DNA from cultured CD4+ T cells. Each CDR3 protein is one row after TCRdb ran MiXCR on the PCR reads. The sample yields 15,000 to 20,000 distinct CDR3 sequences, approximately 71% seen once. Described treatment: roughly ten-day PBMC culture with coronavirus spike peptide pools or control peptides (ViraFEST assay).

The gene calls are TRBV4-1 and TRBJ1-4, with TRBD1 matching over 7 bases. The TCR comes from a human donor who had recovered from COVID-19. The sample taken for sequencing was CD4+ T cells from blood, cultured in vitro. This chain's CDR3 is CASSPGTVANEKLFF. The CDR3 coding sequence is TGCGCCAGCAGCCCTGGGACAGTTGCGAATGAAAAACTGTTTTTT.